Listed below are T cell receptor beta chains from one sample, sequenced in a study of T cells of healthy individuals. TCRdb re-derived calls from the 5' RACE reads in MiXCR, one entry per CDR3 protein. The sample lists tens of thousands of distinct CDR3 sequences; over 12% were seen once. These receptors were taken from a human donor in good health. Each CDR3 is given with its conserved first and last residue. D genes are given only for firm matches. Size values are once, few and many counts, or a class for expanded clones, and some rows have none.

CDR3 length: 15
V gene: TRBV20-1
clone size: .
D gene: .
J gene: TRBJ2-1
CDR3 protein: CSADSLASTYNEQFF
CDR3 DNA: TGCAGTGCGGACTCCCTAGCGAGTACCTACAATGAGCAGTTCTTC

CDR3 length: 15
V gene: TRBV5-4
clone size: many
D gene: .
J gene: TRBJ2-7
CDR3 protein: CASSFGTLSSYEQYF
CDR3 DNA: TGTGCCAGCAGCTTCGGGACCTTAAGCTCCTACGAGCAGTACTTC

CDR3 length: 14
V gene: TRBV7-2
clone size: .
D gene: TRBD1
J gene: TRBJ2-7
CDR3 protein: CASSPGTEYYEQYF
CDR3 DNA: TGTGCCAGCAGCCCTGGGACAGAGTACTACGAGCAGTACTTC

CDR3 length: 13
V gene: TRBV15
clone size: .
D gene: TRBD1
J gene: TRBJ1-2
CDR3 protein: CATSMTGAYGYTF
CDR3 DNA: TGTGCCACCAGCATGACAGGGGCCTATGGCTACACCTTC

CDR3 length: 14
V gene: TRBV5-1
clone size: .
D gene: .
J gene: TRBJ1-2
CDR3 protein: CASSPGTVAYGYTF
CDR3 DNA: TGCGCCAGCAGCCCAGGGACGGTTGCCTATGGCTACACCTTC

CDR3 length: 12
V gene: TRBV11-2
clone size: many
D gene: .
J gene: TRBJ2-7
CDR3 protein: CASSLEGFEQYF
CDR3 DNA: TGTGCCAGCAGCTTAGAGGGGTTCGAGCAGTACTTC

CDR3 length: 16
V gene: TRBV7-9
clone size: few
D gene: TRBD2
J gene: TRBJ2-1
CDR3 protein: CASSLRSGGPSNEQFF
CDR3 DNA: TGTGCCAGCAGCTTACGGAGCGGGGGGCCTTCTAATGAGCAGTTCTTC

CDR3 length: 14
V gene: TRBV27
clone size: many
D gene: TRBD2
J gene: TRBJ2-7
CDR3 protein: CASRAAAGPYEQYF
CDR3 DNA: TGTGCCAGCAGGGCGGCAGCGGGGCCCTACGAGCAGTACTTC

CDR3 length: 13
V gene: TRBV20-1
clone size: few
D gene: .
J gene: TRBJ1-2
CDR3 protein: CSARSGAPYGYTF
CDR3 DNA: TGCAGTGCTAGATCTGGGGCCCCCTATGGCTACACCTTC

CDR3 length: 14
V gene: TRBV10-1
clone size: few
D gene: TRBD1
J gene: TRBJ2-3
CDR3 protein: CASRGTGKSGTQYF
CDR3 DNA: TGCGCCAGCCGAGGGACAGGGAAGTCCGGTACGCAGTATTTT

CDR3 length: 13
V gene: TRBV20-1
clone size: few
D gene: TRBD1
J gene: TRBJ1-1
CDR3 protein: CSAGGGGRSEAFF
CDR3 DNA: TGCAGTGCCGGAGGGGGCGGTCGCTCTGAAGCTTTCTTT

CDR3 length: 15
V gene: TRBV27
clone size: .
D gene: .
J gene: TRBJ2-3
CDR3 protein: CASGLRRPGADTQYF
CDR3 DNA: TGTGCCAGCGGGCTTAGACGGCCAGGGGCAGATACGCAGTATTTT

CDR3 length: 16
V gene: TRBV29-1
clone size: many
D gene: .
J gene: TRBJ1-2
CDR3 protein: CSVVKVLGDINYGYTF
CDR3 DNA: TGCAGCGTTGTAAAGGTCTTGGGGGATATTAACTATGGCTACACCTTC

CDR3 length: 14
V gene: TRBV29-1
clone size: few
D gene: TRBD2
J gene: TRBJ2-5
CDR3 protein: CSVPSPGGRETQYF
CDR3 DNA: TGCAGCGTTCCTAGCCCCGGGGGGAGGGAGACCCAGTACTTC

CDR3 length: 13
V gene: TRBV11-2
clone size: many
D gene: .
J gene: TRBJ2-1
CDR3 protein: CASSVTRRSGQFF
CDR3 DNA: TGTGCCAGCAGCGTAACGCGGCGGAGTGGTCAGTTCTTC

CDR3 length: 16
V gene: TRBV5-1
clone size: .
D gene: TRBD2
J gene: TRBJ2-7
CDR3 protein: CASSLGLLAGSYEQYF
CDR3 DNA: TGCGCCAGCAGCTTAGGACTACTAGCGGGGTCCTACGAGCAGTACTTC

CDR3 length: 15
V gene: TRBV7-2
clone size: few
D gene: .
J gene: TRBJ2-5
CDR3 protein: CASSLVTTEQETQYF
CDR3 DNA: TGTGCCAGCAGCTTAGTCACCACCGAACAAGAGACCCAGTACTTC

CDR3 length: 11
V gene: TRBV29-1
clone size: many
D gene: .
J gene: TRBJ1-1
CDR3 protein: CSVERATEAFF
CDR3 DNA: TGCAGCGTTGAGAGGGCCACTGAAGCTTTCTTT

CDR3 length: 12
V gene: TRBV29-1
clone size: many
D gene: .
J gene: TRBJ2-5
CDR3 protein: CSVVSLQETQYF
CDR3 DNA: TGCAGCGTTGTCTCCCTCCAAGAGACCCAGTACTTC

CDR3 length: 14
V gene: TRBV11-2
clone size: few
D gene: .
J gene: TRBJ1-4
CDR3 protein: CASSLSGGGEKLFF
CDR3 DNA: TGTGCCAGCAGCTTGTCGGGAGGGGGTGAAAAACTGTTTTTT

CDR3 length: 14
V gene: TRBV10-1
clone size: once
D gene: .
J gene: TRBJ2-5
CDR3 protein: CASSDGRVTETQYF
CDR3 DNA: TGCGCCAGCAGTGACGGACGGGTGACAGAGACCCAGTACTTC

CDR3 length: 19
V gene: TRBV4-2
clone size: many
D gene: TRBD1
J gene: TRBJ1-3
CDR3 protein: CASSHTGTGAGGSGNTIYF
CDR3 DNA: TGTGCCAGCAGCCACACCGGGACAGGGGCCGGGGGCTCTGGAAACACCATATATTTT